This is a list of T cell receptor beta chains from one sample in a study of regulatory T cells in long-lasting Graves disease. Each CDR3 protein is one row after TCRdb ran MiXCR on the multiplex PCR reads. This sample has roughly 350,000 distinct CDR3 sequences, with around 15% found just once. Another study also made use of these data, one on T cells in Graves' hyperthyroidism and ophthalmopathy.

The sequences come from peripheral blood mononuclear cells (PBMCs), collected at new diagnosis, from a patient treated with antithyroid drugs. The receptors come from a woman between 18 and 30 years old with Graves disease. Each CDR3 is given with its conserved first and last residue. D genes are given only for firm matches. Expanded clones get a size class; other rows say once, few or many, or leave the size out.

size,J,D,V,DNA,CDR3
many,TRBJ2-7,NA,TRBV7-9,TGTGCCAGCAGCTTAGTGTCAGGGGAGGACGAGCAGTACTTC,CASSLVSGEDEQYF
NA,TRBJ1-2,TRBD1,TRBV5-1,TGCGCCAGCAGCTGGACAGGGCTAGGTGGCTACACCTTC,CASSWTGLGGYTF
many,TRBJ1-5,NA,TRBV3-1,TGTGCCAGCAGCCAAGACAGCTATAGCAATCAGCCCCAGCATTTT,CASSQDSYSNQPQHF
many,TRBJ2-3,NA,TRBV5-1,TGCGCCAGCAGCCGGGCCGGAGATACGCAGTATTTT,CASSRAGDTQYF
many,TRBJ1-1,NA,TRBV14,TGTGCCAGCAGCCAGATGAACACTGAAGCTTTCTTT,CASSQMNTEAFF
many,TRBJ1-1,TRBD1,TRBV7-9,TGTGCCAGCAGCCCAAGGGGACAGTACACTGAAGCTTTCTTT,CASSPRGQYTEAFF
many,TRBJ1-5,NA,TRBV12-3/TRBV12-4,TGTGCCAGCAGTTTATCAGTGGCAGGGTCGCCCCAGCATTTT,CASSLSVAGSPQHF
many,TRBJ2-7,NA,TRBV7-9,TGTGCCAGCAGCTTAGCCGGCGGGACCGGCCACTACGAGCAGTACTTC,CASSLAGGTGHYEQYF
many,TRBJ2-3,NA,TRBV7-2,TGTGCCAGCAGCTTAGGGTTCGGCAAAAACACAGATACGCAGTATTTT,CASSLGFGKNTDTQYF
many,TRBJ1-1,NA,TRBV18,TGTGCCAGCTCACCACTCCCTATCGGGGGGAACACTGAAGCTTTCTTT,CASSPLPIGGNTEAFF
NA,TRBJ1-5,NA,TRBV9,TGTGCCAGCAGCGTAGACGGGGGGCATCAGCCCCAGCATTTT,CASSVDGGHQPQHF
NA,TRBJ1-3,NA,TRBV4-2,TGTGCCAGCAGCGACCCCGGCCGCTCTGGAAACACCATATATTTT,CASSDPGRSGNTIYF
NA,TRBJ1-2,NA,TRBV20-1,TGCAGTGTTTTGGGAGCTAACTGTGGCTACACCTTC,CSVLGANCGYTF
many,TRBJ2-5,TRBD1,TRBV6-1,TGTGCCAGCAGTCGTAGATGGGGTACAGGGGCGACCCAGTACTTC,CASSRRWGTGATQYF
many,TRBJ2-1,TRBD2,TRBV27,TGTGCCAGCACAGAGGTAGGGAGCGGGGGAATCAATGAGCAGTTCTTC,CASTEVGSGGINEQFF
many,TRBJ1-6,TRBD1,TRBV7-3,TGTGCCAGCAGCCCCGGGACAGGGGATAATAATTCACCCCTCCACTTT,CASSPGTGDNNSPLHF
many,TRBJ2-6,TRBD1,TRBV5-1,TGCGCCAGCAGCATAGAAACAGGGGCTGGGGCCAACGTCCTGACTTTC,CASSIETGAGANVLTF
few,TRBJ1-2,NA,TRBV14,TGTGCCAGCAGCCAAGGGACGGGTGGCTATGGCTACACCTTC,CASSQGTGGYGYTF
many,TRBJ2-7,TRBD2,TRBV27,TGTGCCAGCCCGGCGACTAGCAATCACGAGCAGTACTTC,CASPATSNHEQYF
NA,TRBJ2-5,TRBD2,TRBV28,TGTGCCAGCAGTAAACTAGCGGGGGAAGAGACCCAGTACTTC,CASSKLAGEETQYF
few,TRBJ1-2,TRBD1,TRBV6-1,TGTGCCAGCACTAAGGGACAGATAGAAAATGGCTACACCTTC,CASTKGQIENGYTF
many,TRBJ2-3,NA,TRBV28,TGTGCCAGCTCGGAGCAGACAGATACGCAGTATTTT,CASSEQTDTQYF
NA,TRBJ1-3,NA,TRBV2,TGTGCCAGCGAAGGAAACACCATATATTTT,CASEGNTIYF
NA,TRBJ1-2,NA,TRBV19,TGTGCCAGTAGTCTCGGGGATTTAGGTGCTCCTGGCTACACCTTC,CASSLGDLGAPGYTF
many,TRBJ2-7,TRBD2,TRBV28,TGTGCCAGCAGTTTCGGACTAGCGGGAGGGCCCAAGCAGTACTTC,CASSFGLAGGPKQYF
NA,TRBJ2-2,TRBD2,TRBV19,TGTGCCAGTAGATTAGCGGGGTCGAACACCGGGGAGCTGTTTTTT,CASRLAGSNTGELFF
few,TRBJ1-5,NA,TRBV29-1,TGCAGCGTTGGGGGGGATGGCAATCAGCCCCAGCATTTT,CSVGGDGNQPQHF
many,TRBJ2-7,TRBD1,TRBV12-3/TRBV12-4,TGTGCCAGCAACCAGGGACAGGGGGTTTCCTACGACCAGTACTTC,CASNQGQGVSYDQYF
few,TRBJ1-6,NA,TRBV11-2,TGTGCCAGCAGCTCAGAGCTTTCACCCCTCCACTTT,CASSSELSPLHF
NA,TRBJ1-6,NA,TRBV5-1,TGCGCCAGCAGCTTGGGCCAGCCCGATCTCCTCCACTTT,CASSLGQPDLLHF
few,TRBJ1-4,NA,TRBV7-2,TGTGCCAGCAGCTTACATTCAGCAGGTTTGGGTAATGAAAAACTGTTTTTT,CASSLHSAGLGNEKLFF
many,TRBJ1-5,NA,TRBV7-2,TGTGCCAGCAGTAGCTATAGCAATCAGCCCCAGCATTTT,CASSSYSNQPQHF
NA,TRBJ2-7,NA,TRBV10-3,TGTGCCATCAGAGTAGACGGACACTACGAGCAGTACTTC,CAIRVDGHYEQYF
many,TRBJ1-2,NA,TRBV7-9,TGTGCCAGCAGCTTACCTAGCCGGACCGATGGCTATGGCTACACCTTC,CASSLPSRTDGYGYTF
many,TRBJ1-1,NA,TRBV30,TGTGCCTGGAGTGGGGTGGGGGAAGCTTTCTTT,CAWSGVGEAFF
many,TRBJ2-3,NA,TRBV5-1,TGCGCCAGCAGCGAGGGACTGAACGTGGATACGCAGTATTTT,CASSEGLNVDTQYF
few,TRBJ2-5,NA,TRBV5-1,TGCGCCAGCAGCTTGTCGAGCCACCCGGGGGCCCAGTACTTC,CASSLSSHPGAQYF
NA,TRBJ2-3,NA,TRBV7-7,TGTGCTAGCAGCTTAGAATTCACAGATACGCAGTATTTT,CASSLEFTDTQYF
NA,TRBJ1-1,TRBD1,TRBV20-1,TGCAGTGCCCCCTCCCCAACAGGGGTGAACACTGAAGCTTTCTTT,CSAPSPTGVNTEAFF
few,TRBJ2-1,NA,TRBV14,TGTGCCAGCAGCCAGGTCGACGGGTGGGCCGTGGAAGTTGAGCAGTTCTTC,CASSQVDGWAVEVEQFF
many,TRBJ2-1,TRBD2,TRBV20-1,TGCAGTGCTAAGATCGAACCGGGACTAGCGGGAGGGCGCCCCAATGAGCAGTTCTTC,CSAKIEPGLAGGRPNEQFF
many,TRBJ2-5,NA,TRBV7-9,TGTGCCAGCAGCTTAGCGGGGACAAAAGAGACCCAGTACTTC,CASSLAGTKETQYF
many,TRBJ1-2,NA,TRBV2,TGTGCCAGCAGTGACCAGGGAACGAACTATGGCTACACCTTC,CASSDQGTNYGYTF
few,TRBJ2-1,TRBD1,TRBV5-1,TGCGCCAACAGCTTGCCGGACAGGGGGGTCAATGAGCAGTTCTTC,CANSLPDRGVNEQFF
many,TRBJ2-3,NA,TRBV7-3,TGTGCCAGCAGCTTACAGGGACTCACAGATACGCAGTATTTT,CASSLQGLTDTQYF
few,TRBJ2-1,TRBD1,TRBV20-1,TGCAGTGCTAGTCCCGGCGACAGGGTCCAGGATGAGCAGTTCTTC,CSASPGDRVQDEQFF
NA,TRBJ1-1,NA,TRBV5-1,TGCGCCAGCAGCGAAGCCGGGACAAGAAACACTGAAGCTTTCTTT,CASSEAGTRNTEAFF
NA,TRBJ2-6,NA,TRBV6-2/TRBV6-3,TGTGCCAGCACTCCTCCCCAGTCCGGGGCCAACGTCCTGACTTTC,CASTPPQSGANVLTF
many,TRBJ2-1,TRBD2,TRBV6-1,TGTGCCAGCAGCTCGAACCTAGCGGGAGCCTTTCCACCACACAATGAGCAGTTCTTC,CASSSNLAGAFPPHNEQFF
many,TRBJ2-3,TRBD2,TRBV20-1,TGCAGTGCTAGAGATCCTAGCGGGGGGGACTCAGATACGCAGTATTTT,CSARDPSGGDSDTQYF